Below are 14 T cell receptor beta chains sequenced from a single sample in a study of blood T cell repertoires in COVID-19. Some clones are missing from TCRdb's copy, which holds only in-frame ones; the method was immunoSEQ multiplex PCR. The data show 110,000 or so clones, approximately 80% seen once. What was sequenced was peripheral blood. These receptors were taken from a man older than 75 with acute or convalescent COVID-19.

The gene calls are TRBV19 and TRBJ2-7, with 9 nucleotides matching TRBD1. Germline CDR1 and CDR2: LNHDA and SQIVND (reference sequence). V lost 5 bases, J lost 2 bases, and 4 bases stayed unmatched. CDR3 size: 14 residues. The CDR3 spells CASSDRGETYEQYF. CDR3 bases: TGTGCCAGTAGTGACAGGGGGGAAACCTACGAGCAGTACTTC.

The genes are TRBV10-2 and TRBJ1-6; D not resolved. CDR1 WSHSY and CDR2 SAAADI come from the germline V gene. Deletions cut 0 bases from V and 8 bases from J, with 11 bases between. This CDR3 is built from 15 residues. The CDR3 bases are TGCGCCAGCAGTGAGTCCCGGGGTTACGATTCACCCCTCCACTTT. It yields the protein CASSESRGYDSPLHF.

This clone was seen a handful of times. The chain combines TRBV19 with TRBJ1-6; TRBD1 agrees at 7 bases. The J segment lost 6 bases and the V segment lost 6 bases, leaving 8 bases of the junction unmatched. CDR1 LNHDA and CDR2 SQIVND come from the germline V gene (reference sequence). This CDR3 is built from 15 residues. This chain's CDR3 is CASSHLTGSNSPLHF. The CDR3 DNA reads TGTGCCAGTAGCCACCTGACAGGGTCTAATTCACCCCTCCACTTT.

V usage is TRBV28 and J usage is TRBJ2-7; 7 bases fit TRBD1. The CDR3 spans 15 residues. Germline loops: CDR1 MDHEN, CDR2 SYDVKM. Germline trimming cut 1 base from V and 3 bases from J; bases unmatched to any gene: 6. The CDR3 coding sequence is TGTGCCAGCAGTTTATCGGCAGGGGGAAACTACGAGCAGTACTTC. It codes for CASSLSAGGNYEQYF.

The rearrangement uses TRBV5-6 and TRBJ1-4, with D maybe TRBD1 (5 bases). CDR1 is SGHDT, CDR2 YYEEEE, per germline. This CDR3 spans 14 amino acids. Trimming pared 3 bases from V and 8 bases from J, leaving 14 bases between. The CDR3 sequence is CASSSPGTQEKLFF. The CDR3 DNA is TGTGCCAGCAGCTCTCCGGGGACTCAAGAAAAACTGTTTTTT.

The rearrangement joins TRBV30 to TRBJ1-5; D is possibly TRBD1 (5 bases). The CDR3 totals 13 residues. Trimming shortened V by 2 bases and J by 4 bases, and 9 bases separated the two germline ends. From germline, CDR1 is GTSNPN and CDR2 SVGIG (reference sequence). The chain's CDR3 is CAWSRKGNQPQHF. The CDR3 nucleotides read TGTGCCTGGAGTCGGAAGGGGAATCAGCCCCAGCATTTT. The variable domain in full, with the rest retrieved from reference TRBV30 and TRBJ1-5, is SQTIHQWPATLVQPVGSPLSLECTVEGTSNPNLYWYRQAAGRGLQLLFYSVGIGQISSEVPQNLSASRPQDRQFILSSKKLLLSDSGFYLCAWSRKGNQPQHFGDGTRLSIL.

The J gene is TRBJ2-7, the V gene TRBV2; 8 nucleotides align to TRBD1. The CDR3 covers 14 residues. Per germline, CDR1 SNHLY and CDR2 FYNNEI. The V and J ends lost 6 bases and 7 bases, in that order; junction bases with no gene match: 11. This chain's CDR3 is CASSQNRGEREQYF. In DNA form, the CDR3 reads TGTGCCAGCAGCCAAAACAGGGGGGAGAGAGAGCAGTACTTC.

This rearrangement joins TRBV6-6 to TRBJ2-5; D possibly corresponds to TRBD2 (5 bases). There are 13 residues in the CDR3. V was trimmed by 4 bases and J by 1 base, leaving 7 bases between them. The germline CDR1 and CDR2 sequences are MNHNY and SVGAGI (reference sequence). As DNA, the CDR3 is TGTGCCAGCAGTTTGGGGAGCCAAGAGACCCAGTACTTC. This codes for CASSLGSQETQYF.

This clone came up many times. The V gene is TRBV18, the J gene TRBJ2-1; no clear D. V was clipped by 1 base and J by 5 bases, with 3 bases between them. This CDR3 is built from 12 residues. CDR1 is KGHSH and CDR2 is LQKENI in the germline V gene. CDR3 sequence: CASSPLNNEQFF. The CDR3 nucleotides are TGTGCCAGCTCACCACTTAACAATGAGCAGTTCTTC.

The chain is built from TRBV18 and TRBJ2-5, with 14 bases aligning to TRBD2. The CDR3 sequence is 15 residues long. Germline V gives CDR1 KGHSH, CDR2 LQKENI. The J segment lost 7 bases and the V segment lost 5 bases, leaving 6 bases of the junction unmatched. CDR3 in DNA: TGTGCCAGCTCATCCGGGACTAGCGGGAGAGGGACCCAGTACTTC. It translates to CASSSGTSGRGTQYF.

This chain uses TRBV20-1 with TRBJ1-6; 10 bases map to TRBD1. The CDR3 has 16 amino acids. V gave up 3 bases and J gave up 8 bases; unmatched junction bases: 10. The germline V gene has CDR1 DFQATT and CDR2 SNEGSKA (reference sequence). The CDR3 here is CSASNSGQGSDSPLHF. In nucleotides, the CDR3 is TGCAGTGCTAGTAATTCGGGACAGGGGTCCGATTCACCCCTCCACTTT.

The V gene is TRBV28, the J gene TRBJ2-7; 9 positions match TRBD1. This CDR3 spans 15 amino acids. In germline, CDR1 is MDHEN, CDR2 SYDVKM. V trimming: 8 bases; J trimming: 5 bases; junction bases outside the gene matches: 13. The CDR3 DNA follows: TGTGCCAGCGGATATTCCGGGACAGGGCTGCACGAGCAGTACTTC. Encoded protein: CASGYSGTGLHEQYF.

The chain couples TRBV7-9 to TRBJ2-3, with D maybe TRBD1 (6 bases). Per germline, CDR1 SEHNR and CDR2 FQNEAQ (reference sequence). V was pared by 5 bases and J by 4 bases, with 16 bases between. The CDR3 loop spans 15 amino acids. DNA for the CDR3: TGTGCCAGCAGCGGGGAATGGGCAGGGGCAGATACGCAGTATTTT. Protein: CASSGEWAGADTQYF. Full variable domain (rest looked up from reference TRBV7-9 and TRBJ2-3): DTGVSQNPRHKITKRGQNVTFRCDPISEHNRLYWYRQTLGQGPEFLTYFQNEAQLEKSRLLSDRFSAERPKGSFSTLEIQRTEQGDSAMYLCASSGEWAGADTQYFGPGTRLTVL.

The J gene is TRBJ2-5, the V gene TRBV30, with D maybe TRBD1 (5 bases). Trimming took 3 bases from V and 2 from J, leaving 10 bases between them. Germline CDR1 and CDR2: GTSNPN and SVGIG (reference sequence). The CDR3 loop spans 13 amino acids. CDR3 in amino acids: CAWSRQYQETQYF. In DNA form, the CDR3 reads TGTGCCTGGAGCCGACAGTATCAAGAGACCCAGTACTTC.